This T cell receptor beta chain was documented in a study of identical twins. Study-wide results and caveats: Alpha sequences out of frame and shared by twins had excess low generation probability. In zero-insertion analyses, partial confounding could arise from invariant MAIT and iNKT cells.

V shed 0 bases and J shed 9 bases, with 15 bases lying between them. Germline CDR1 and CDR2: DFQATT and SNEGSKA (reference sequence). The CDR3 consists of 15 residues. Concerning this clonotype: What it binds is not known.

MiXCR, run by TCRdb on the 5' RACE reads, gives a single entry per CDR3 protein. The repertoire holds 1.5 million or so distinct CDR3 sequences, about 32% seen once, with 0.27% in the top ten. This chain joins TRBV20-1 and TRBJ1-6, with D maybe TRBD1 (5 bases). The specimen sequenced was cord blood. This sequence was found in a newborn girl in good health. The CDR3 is CSAREPGPLASPLHF. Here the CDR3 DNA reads TGCAGTGCTAGAGAACCGGGACCCCTAGCTTCACCCCTCCACTTT.